A single sample gave rise to the 13 T cell receptor beta chains below, sequenced in a study of blood T cell repertoires in COVID-19. Data came from immunoSEQ multiplex PCR; TCRdb stores just in-frame clones and leaves some out. This table has approximately 110,000 clones, about 88% appearing once. The source material was peripheral blood. All receptors derive from a human donor in a cohort sampled during active COVID-19.

The chain couples TRBV27 to TRBJ1-2; D gene unclear. From germline, CDR1 is MNHEY and CDR2 SMNVEV (reference sequence). V was shortened by 2 bases and J by 8 bases, with 9 bases between the two germline ends. The CDR3 has 12 residues. CDR3 DNA sequence: TGTGCCAGCAGTTTACGAGGCTGGGGCTACACCTTC. This sequence encodes CASSLRGWGYTF.

CDR3 residues: CASSLGGSGAQETQYF. Written as DNA, the CDR3 is TGTGCCAGCAGCTTGGGTGGTAGCGGGGCGCAAGAGACCCAGTACTTC. The gene calls are TRBV5-4 and TRBJ2-5, with 8 nucleotides matching TRBD2. The ends lost 0 bases at V and 2 bases at J; junction bases unmatched: 6. Germline CDR1 SGHNT, CDR2 YYREEE (reference sequence). The CDR3 has 16 amino acids.

The rearrangement links TRBV7-8 to TRBJ1-3; tentative D call: TRBD1 (5 bases). V was cut by 1 base and J by 1 base, with 14 bases left in between. The CDR3 is 17 residues long. Germline lookup yields CDR1 SGHVS and CDR2 FQNEAQ. The CDR3 DNA follows: TGTGCCAGCAGCTTAGTGGGGGGACCAGAGTCTGGAAACACCATATATTTT. Protein: CASSLVGGPESGNTIYF.

The rearrangement links TRBV6-5 to TRBJ2-1; 14 nucleotides line up with TRBD2. Per germline, CDR1 MNHEY and CDR2 SVGAGI. The length of the CDR3 is 16 residues. With V trimmed by 4 bases and J by 6 bases, 5 bases remained unmatched. CDR3 DNA sequence: TGTGCCAGCAGTTTAAGGACTAGCGGGGGGCTCAATGAGCAGTTCTTC. Amino acids: CASSLRTSGGLNEQFF.

The genes are TRBV6-4 and TRBJ2-3; the match to TRBD2 covers 7 bases. Looked up from germline, CDR1 is MRHNA and CDR2 is SNTAGT. The CDR3 totals 18 residues. The V and J ends lost 2 bases and 0 bases, in that order; junction bases with no gene match: 11. The CDR3 nucleotides read TGTGCCAGCAGTGACCCGCCGGGGTGGCGGGGGAGCACAGATACGCAGTATTTT. Residues: CASSDPPGWRGSTDTQYF.

This clone has a handful of counts. This chain links TRBV4-1 with TRBJ1-2; 12 positions match TRBD1. Germline V gene data show CDR1 as MGHRA and CDR2 as YSYEKL. The CDR3 is made up of 17 amino acids. The ends lost 4 bases at V and 7 bases at J; junction bases unmatched: 13. DNA of the CDR3: TGCGCCAGCAGCCCCAAACCGGGACAGGGGGCTTATTTTGGCTACACCTTC. Protein product: CASSPKPGQGAYFGYTF.

The J gene is TRBJ2-7, the V gene TRBV11-3, with D perhaps TRBD2 (6 bases). The CDR3 runs to 13 residues. CDR1 and CDR2 from the germline V gene are SGHNT and YENEEA. Trimming removed 1 base at V and 7 bases at J, with 11 bases between. The DNA for the CDR3 is TGTGCCAGCAGCTTAGGAGGAGGGCGAGAGCAGTACTTC. Protein sequence: CASSLGGGREQYF.

The J gene is TRBJ2-3, the V gene TRBV5-1, with 10 bases fitting TRBD2. Germline trimming cut 0 bases from V and 2 bases from J; bases unmatched to any gene: 6. The CDR3 has 17 amino acids. Germline V CDR1 and CDR2: SGHRS, YFSETQ. CDR3 amino acids: CASSLGASGGITDTQYF. CDR3 DNA: TGCGCCAGCAGCTTGGGGGCTAGCGGGGGTATCACAGATACGCAGTATTTT.

This chain connects TRBV21-1 to TRBJ2-7; TRBD1, the table's D call, was not compared with the DNA. TRBV21-1 is a documented pseudogene. The CDR3 has 20 amino acids. In DNA, the CDR3 is TGTGCCAGCAGCAAAGTGGGCGAGAGTTCGCAAAAAACCTTATTTGACGAGCAGTACTTC. Protein: CASSKVGESSQKTLFDEQYF.

The V gene is TRBV5-6, the J gene TRBJ1-2, with TRBD1 matching over 7 bases. Germline V lookup: CDR1 SGHDT, CDR2 YYEEEE. The J segment lost 4 bases and the V segment lost 5 bases, leaving 17 bases of the junction unmatched. The CDR3 loop spans 17 amino acids. CDR3 protein: CASRGQYISPAPYGYTF. In DNA, the CDR3 is TGTGCCAGCAGGGGACAGTATATTTCCCCGGCCCCCTATGGCTACACCTTC.

The chain is built from TRBV7-3 and TRBJ2-2; 8 bases fit TRBD2. This CDR3 comprises 16 residues. With 5 bases clipped from V and 1 base from J, the junction kept 6 bases outside the gene matches. Germline CDR1 SGHTA, CDR2 FQGTGA. The CDR3 spells CASSLNSGVNTGELFF. In nucleotides, the CDR3 is TGTGCCAGCAGCCTGAATAGCGGGGTGAACACCGGGGAGCTGTTTTTT.

The chain couples TRBV5-5 to TRBJ2-1, with D possibly being TRBD2 (6 bases). CDR1 SGHKS and CDR2 YYEKEE come from the germline V gene (reference sequence). This CDR3 is built from 17 residues. The V and J ends lost 1 base and 6 bases respectively, with 20 bases between them. CDR3 coding DNA: TGTGCCAGCAGCTTGCGACCGCCGGGACTGGACCTCAATGAGCAGTTCTTC. Translated, it gives CASSLRPPGLDLNEQFF.

The J gene is TRBJ1-2, the V gene TRBV27, with D uncertain. There are 14 residues in the CDR3. V gave up 4 bases and J gave up 8 bases, with 17 bases separating them. The germline V gene has CDR1 MNHEY and CDR2 SMNVEV (reference sequence). CDR3: CASSSNSPGRGYTF. CDR3 bases: TGTGCCAGCAGTTCGAACAGTCCCGGCCGCGGCTACACCTTC.